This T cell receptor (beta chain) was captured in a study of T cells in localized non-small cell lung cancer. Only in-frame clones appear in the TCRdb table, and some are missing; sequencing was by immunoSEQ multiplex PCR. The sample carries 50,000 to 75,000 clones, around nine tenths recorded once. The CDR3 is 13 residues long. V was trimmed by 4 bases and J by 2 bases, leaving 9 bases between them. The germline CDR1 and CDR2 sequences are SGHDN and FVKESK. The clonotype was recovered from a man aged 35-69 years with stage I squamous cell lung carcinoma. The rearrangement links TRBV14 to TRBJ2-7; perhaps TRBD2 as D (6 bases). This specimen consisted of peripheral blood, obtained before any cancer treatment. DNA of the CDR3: TGTGCCAGCAGCCCGGCGGGGACCTACGAGCAGTACTTC. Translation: CASSPAGTYEQYF.